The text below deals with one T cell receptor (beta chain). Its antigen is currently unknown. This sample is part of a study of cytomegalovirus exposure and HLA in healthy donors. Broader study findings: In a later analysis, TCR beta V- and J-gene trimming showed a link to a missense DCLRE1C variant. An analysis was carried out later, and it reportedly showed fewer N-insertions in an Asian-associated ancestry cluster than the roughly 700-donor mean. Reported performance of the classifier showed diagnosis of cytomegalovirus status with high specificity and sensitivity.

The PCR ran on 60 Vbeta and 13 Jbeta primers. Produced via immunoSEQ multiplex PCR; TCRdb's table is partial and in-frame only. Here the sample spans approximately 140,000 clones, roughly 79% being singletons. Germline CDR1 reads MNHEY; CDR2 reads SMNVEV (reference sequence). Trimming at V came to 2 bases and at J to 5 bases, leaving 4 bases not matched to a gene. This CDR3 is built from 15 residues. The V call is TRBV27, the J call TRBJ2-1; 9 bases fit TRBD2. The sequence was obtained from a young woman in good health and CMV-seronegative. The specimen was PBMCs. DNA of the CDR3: TGTGCCAGCAGTTTAGGCGGACTAGCGAACAATGAGCAGTTCTTC. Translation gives CASSLGGLANNEQFF.